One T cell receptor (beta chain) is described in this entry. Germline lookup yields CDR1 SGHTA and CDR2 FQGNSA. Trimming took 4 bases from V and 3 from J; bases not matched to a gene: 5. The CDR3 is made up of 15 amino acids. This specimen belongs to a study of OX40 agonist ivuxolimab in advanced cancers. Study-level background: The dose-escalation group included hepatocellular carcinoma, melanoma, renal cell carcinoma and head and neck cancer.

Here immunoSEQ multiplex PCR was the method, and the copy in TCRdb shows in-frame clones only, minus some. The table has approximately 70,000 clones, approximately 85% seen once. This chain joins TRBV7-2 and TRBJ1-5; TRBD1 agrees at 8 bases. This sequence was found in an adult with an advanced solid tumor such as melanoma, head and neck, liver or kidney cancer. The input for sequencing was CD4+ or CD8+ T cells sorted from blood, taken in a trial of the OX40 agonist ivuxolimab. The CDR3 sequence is CASSSGGSPNQPQHF. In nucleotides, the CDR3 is TGTGCCAGCAGCTCAGGGGGCTCGCCCAATCAGCCCCAGCATTTT.